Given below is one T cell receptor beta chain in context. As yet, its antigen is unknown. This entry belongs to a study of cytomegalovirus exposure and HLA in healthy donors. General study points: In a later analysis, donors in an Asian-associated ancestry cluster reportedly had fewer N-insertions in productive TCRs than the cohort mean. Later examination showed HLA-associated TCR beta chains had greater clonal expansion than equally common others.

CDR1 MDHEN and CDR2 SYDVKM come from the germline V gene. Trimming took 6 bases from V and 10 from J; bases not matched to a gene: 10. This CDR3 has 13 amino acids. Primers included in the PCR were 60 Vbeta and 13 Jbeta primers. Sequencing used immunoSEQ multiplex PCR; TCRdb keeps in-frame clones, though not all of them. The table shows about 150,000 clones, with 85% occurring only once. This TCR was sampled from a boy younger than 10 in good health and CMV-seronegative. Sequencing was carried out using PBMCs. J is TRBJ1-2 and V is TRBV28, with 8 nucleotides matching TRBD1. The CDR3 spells CASRRDRGDVYTF. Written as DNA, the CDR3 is TGTGCCAGCAGGAGAGACAGGGGAGATGTCTACACCTTC.